Below are 3 T cell receptor beta chains sequenced from a single sample in a study of cytomegalovirus exposure and HLA in healthy donors. Vbeta (60) and Jbeta (13) primers were used in the PCR. Assay used: immunoSEQ multiplex PCR; TCRdb lists only in-frame clones, some missing. The repertoire consists of over 150,000 clones, with about 80% occurring once and the leading ten covering about 13%. Sequencing input: PBMCs. The receptor set was obtained from a man aged 30-40 years in good health and CMV-seropositive.

The genes are TRBV6-1 and TRBJ1-2, with 8 nucleotides matching TRBD1. Germline V gene sequence: CDR1 MNHNS, CDR2 SASEGT. The V and J ends lost 4 bases and 5 bases, in that order; junction bases with no gene match: 12. The CDR3 has 16 residues. The CDR3, as DNA: TGTGCCAGCAGTGTCACCGGGACAGGCAGTCTTTATGGCTACACCTTC. It yields the protein CASSVTGTGSLYGYTF.

Remarks on this clone: Other nucleotide sequences from this sample produce the same CDR3. This chain connects TRBV2 to TRBJ2-7, with 10 bases identical to TRBD2. The junction had 5 bases not matched to a gene; V was cut back by 6 bases and J by 0 bases. CDR3 length: 15 residues. The germline V gene has CDR1 SNHLY and CDR2 FYNNEI. CDR3 bases: TGTGCCAGCAGCACCGGGACTAGCGTCTCCTACGAGCAGTACTTC. Residues: CASSTGTSVSYEQYF.

The chain couples TRBV29-1 to TRBJ2-3, with 8 positions matching TRBD2. This CDR3 region has 13 residues. V trimming: 7 bases; J trimming: 1 base; junction bases outside the gene matches: 4. Looked up from germline, CDR1 is SQVTM and CDR2 is ANQGSEA. CDR3 DNA sequence: TGCAGCGGGAGAGCGGGAGGCACAGATACGCAGTATTTT. Protein: CSGRAGGTDTQYF.